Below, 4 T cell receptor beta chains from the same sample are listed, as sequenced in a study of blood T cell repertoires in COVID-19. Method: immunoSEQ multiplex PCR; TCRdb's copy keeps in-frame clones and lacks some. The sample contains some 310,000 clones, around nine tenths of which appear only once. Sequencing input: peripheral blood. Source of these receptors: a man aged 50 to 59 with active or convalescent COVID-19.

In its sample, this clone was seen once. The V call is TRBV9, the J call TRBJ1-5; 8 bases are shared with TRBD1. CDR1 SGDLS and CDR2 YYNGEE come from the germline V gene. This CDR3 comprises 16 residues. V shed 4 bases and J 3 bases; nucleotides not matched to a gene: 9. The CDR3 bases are TGTGCCAGCAGCCCCAACCCGGACAGGGCCAATCAGCCCCAGCATTTT. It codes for CASSPNPDRANQPQHF.

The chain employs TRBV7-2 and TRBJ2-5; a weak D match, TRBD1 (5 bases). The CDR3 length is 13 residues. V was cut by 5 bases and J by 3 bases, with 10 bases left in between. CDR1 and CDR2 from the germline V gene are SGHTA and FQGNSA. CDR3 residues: CASSPRREETQYF. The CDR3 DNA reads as TGTGCCAGCAGCCCGCGCAGGGAAGAGACCCAGTACTTC. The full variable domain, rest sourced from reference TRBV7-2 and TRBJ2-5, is GAGVSQSPSNKVTEKGKDVELRCDPISGHTALYWYRQSLGQGLEFLIYFQGNSAPDKSGLPSDRFSAERTGGSVSTLTIQRTQQEDSAVYLCASSPRREETQYFGPGTRLLVL.

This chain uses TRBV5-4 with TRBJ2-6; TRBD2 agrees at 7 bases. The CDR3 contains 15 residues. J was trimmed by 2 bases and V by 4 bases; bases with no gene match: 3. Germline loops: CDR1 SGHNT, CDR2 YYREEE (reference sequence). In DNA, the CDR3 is TGTGCCAGCAGCATTGGGGGGGCTGGGGCCAACGTCCTGACTTTC. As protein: CASSIGGAGANVLTF.

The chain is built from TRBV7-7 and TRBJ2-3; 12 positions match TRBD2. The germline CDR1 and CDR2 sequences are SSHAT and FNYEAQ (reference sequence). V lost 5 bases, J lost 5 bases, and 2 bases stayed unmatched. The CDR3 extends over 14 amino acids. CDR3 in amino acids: CASSEGLAGDTQYF. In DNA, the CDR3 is TGTGCCAGCAGCGAGGGACTAGCGGGAGATACGCAGTATTTT.